This is a list of T cell receptor beta chains from one sample in a study of T-cell memory formation after mild COVID-19. TCRdb re-derived calls from the 5' RACE reads in MiXCR, one entry per CDR3 protein. The sample consists of just over 200,000 distinct CDR3 sequences, just over 9.5% of them appearing once. The sample was PBMCs or a T cell subset sorted from them (not recorded which). All receptors come from a man aged 18 to 35 who had mild COVID-19 (a few samples of this study predate the infection). Cell type and time point are not known. Both conserved end residues are part of each CDR3. A D gene is named only where the DNA matches it firmly. Size is omitted from some rows. Given values are once, few, many or a class for expanded clones.

J gene: TRBJ1-2
V gene: TRBV24-1
clone size: few
D gene: -
CDR3 protein: CATSPQPPNYGYTF
CDR3 DNA: TGTGCCACCAGTCCCCAGCCACCGAACTATGGCTACACCTTC

J gene: TRBJ1-6
V gene: TRBV27
clone size: -
D gene: TRBD1
CDR3 protein: CASTDGQGGLIYNSPLHF
CDR3 DNA: TGTGCCAGCACCGATGGACAGGGCGGATTGATCTATAATTCACCCCTCCACTTT

J gene: TRBJ2-1
V gene: TRBV5-4
clone size: few
D gene: TRBD2
CDR3 protein: CASSLTSGGAAEQFF
CDR3 DNA: TGTGCCAGCAGCCTGACTAGCGGGGGGGCGGCTGAGCAGTTCTTC

J gene: TRBJ1-3
V gene: TRBV29-1
clone size: -
D gene: TRBD1
CDR3 protein: CSVGDSSGNTIYF
CDR3 DNA: TGCAGCGTTGGGGACAGCTCTGGAAACACCATATATTTT

J gene: TRBJ1-2
V gene: TRBV5-1
clone size: -
D gene: TRBD1
CDR3 protein: CASSPIQGVYTF
CDR3 DNA: TGCGCCAGCAGCCCGATACAGGGGGTCTACACCTTC

J gene: TRBJ1-2
V gene: TRBV25-1
clone size: -
D gene: -
CDR3 protein: CASGDTYGYTF
CDR3 DNA: TGTGCCAGCGGGGACACCTATGGCTACACCTTC

J gene: TRBJ1-1
V gene: TRBV20-1
clone size: -
D gene: -
CDR3 protein: CSAPKPGSTEAFF
CDR3 DNA: TGCAGTGCGCCTAAACCAGGGAGCACTGAAGCTTTCTTT

J gene: TRBJ2-3
V gene: TRBV5-1
clone size: -
D gene: -
CDR3 protein: CASSLVQARSTDTQYF
CDR3 DNA: TGCGCCAGCAGCTTGGTCCAGGCGAGAAGCACAGATACGCAGTATTTT

J gene: TRBJ2-2
V gene: TRBV3-1
clone size: many
D gene: -
CDR3 protein: CASSYGTGELFF
CDR3 DNA: TGTGCCAGCAGCTACGGCACCGGGGAGCTGTTTTTT

J gene: TRBJ2-5
V gene: TRBV12-3/TRBV12-4
clone size: few
D gene: TRBD2
CDR3 protein: CARDGGLQETQYF
CDR3 DNA: TGTGCCAGGGACGGGGGGTTGCAAGAGACCCAGTACTTC

J gene: TRBJ2-2
V gene: TRBV7-7
clone size: -
D gene: -
CDR3 protein: CASSARGGANTGELFF
CDR3 DNA: TGTGCTAGCAGCGCCCGAGGGGGGGCGAACACCGGGGAGCTGTTTTTT

J gene: TRBJ2-5
V gene: TRBV6-5
clone size: many
D gene: TRBD1
CDR3 protein: CASSQPGGPETQYF
CDR3 DNA: TGTGCCAGCAGCCAACCAGGGGGCCCAGAGACCCAGTACTTC

J gene: TRBJ1-4
V gene: TRBV5-1
clone size: -
D gene: -
CDR3 protein: CASSLGPGLGEKLFF
CDR3 DNA: TGCGCCAGCAGCTTGGGCCCGGGGCTCGGTGAAAAACTGTTTTTT